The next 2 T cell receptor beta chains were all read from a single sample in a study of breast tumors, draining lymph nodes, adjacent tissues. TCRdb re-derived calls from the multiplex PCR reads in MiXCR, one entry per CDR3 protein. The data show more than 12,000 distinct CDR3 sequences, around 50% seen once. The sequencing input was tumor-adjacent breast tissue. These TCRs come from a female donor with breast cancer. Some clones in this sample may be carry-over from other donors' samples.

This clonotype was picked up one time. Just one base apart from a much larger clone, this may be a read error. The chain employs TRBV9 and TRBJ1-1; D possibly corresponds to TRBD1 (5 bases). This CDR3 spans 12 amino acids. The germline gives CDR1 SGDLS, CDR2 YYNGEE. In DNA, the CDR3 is TGTGCCAGCAGCGAAGTGACCGGGACGCCAGTCTTT. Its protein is CASSEVTGTPVF.

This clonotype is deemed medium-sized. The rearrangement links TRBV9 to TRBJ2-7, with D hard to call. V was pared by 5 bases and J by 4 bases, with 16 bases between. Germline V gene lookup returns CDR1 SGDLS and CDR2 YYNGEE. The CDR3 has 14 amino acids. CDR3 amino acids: CASSPFSEKYEQYF. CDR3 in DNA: TGTGCCAGCAGTCCTTTTTCGGAGAAATACGAGCAGTACTTC.